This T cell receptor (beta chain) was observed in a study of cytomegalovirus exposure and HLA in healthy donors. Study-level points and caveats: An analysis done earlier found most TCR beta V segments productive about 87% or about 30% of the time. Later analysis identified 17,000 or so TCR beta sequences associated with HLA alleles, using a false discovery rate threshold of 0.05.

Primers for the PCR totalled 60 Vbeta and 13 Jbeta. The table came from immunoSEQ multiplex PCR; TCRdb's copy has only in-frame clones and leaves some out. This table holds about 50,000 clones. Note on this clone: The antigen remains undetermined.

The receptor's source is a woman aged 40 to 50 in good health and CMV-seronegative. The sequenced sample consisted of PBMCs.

The CDR3 reads CASSLRGTGPEKLFF. In DNA, the CDR3 is TGTGCCAGCAGCTTACGCGGGACAGGCCCTGAAAAACTGTTTTTT. V is TRBV7-2 and J is TRBJ1-4, with TRBD1 matching over 8 bases. CDR1 is SGHTA and CDR2 is FQGNSA in the germline V gene. This CDR3 has 15 amino acids. J lost 7 bases, V lost 2 bases, and 6 bases had no gene match.